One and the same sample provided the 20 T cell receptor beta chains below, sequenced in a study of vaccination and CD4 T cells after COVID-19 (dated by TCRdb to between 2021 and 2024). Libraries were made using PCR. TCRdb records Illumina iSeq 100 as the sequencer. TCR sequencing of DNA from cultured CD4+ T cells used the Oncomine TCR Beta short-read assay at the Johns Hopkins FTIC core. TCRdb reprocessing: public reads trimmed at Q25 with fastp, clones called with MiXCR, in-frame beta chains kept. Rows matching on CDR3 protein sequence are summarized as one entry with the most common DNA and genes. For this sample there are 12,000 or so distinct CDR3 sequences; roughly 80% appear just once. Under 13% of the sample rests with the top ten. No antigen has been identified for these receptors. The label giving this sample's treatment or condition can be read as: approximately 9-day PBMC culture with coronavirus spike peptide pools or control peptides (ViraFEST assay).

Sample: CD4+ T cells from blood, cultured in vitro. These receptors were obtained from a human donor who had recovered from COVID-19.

CDR3 nucleotide sequence: TGTGCCAGCAGCCCTAGCACAGATACGCAGTATTTT. It codes for CASSPSTDTQYF. The V call is TRBV11-2, the J call TRBJ2-3; D remains unclear. The V gene lost 5 bases and the J gene lost 0 bases, with 3 bases spanning the gap. Looked up from germline, CDR1 is SGHAT and CDR2 is FQNNGV. This CDR3 is built from 12 residues.

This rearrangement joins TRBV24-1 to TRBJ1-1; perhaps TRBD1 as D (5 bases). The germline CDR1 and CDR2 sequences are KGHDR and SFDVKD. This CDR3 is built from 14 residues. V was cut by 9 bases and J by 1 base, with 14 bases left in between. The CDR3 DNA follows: TGTGCCACCGAAAAAGGTGGGGGGAACACTGAAGCTTTCTTT. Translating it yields CATEKGGGNTEAFF.

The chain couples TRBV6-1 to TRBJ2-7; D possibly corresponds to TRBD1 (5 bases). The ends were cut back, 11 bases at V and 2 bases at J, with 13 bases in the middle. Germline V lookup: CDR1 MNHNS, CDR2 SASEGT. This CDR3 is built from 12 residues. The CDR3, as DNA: TGTGCCTGCGTGGGGCGAGCCTACGAGCAGTACTTC. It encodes CACVGRAYEQYF.

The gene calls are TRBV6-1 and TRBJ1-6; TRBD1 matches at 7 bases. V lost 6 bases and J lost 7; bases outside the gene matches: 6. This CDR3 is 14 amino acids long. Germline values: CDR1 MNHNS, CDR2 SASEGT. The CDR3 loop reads CASRVQGWNSPLHF. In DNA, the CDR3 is TGTGCCAGCAGGGTACAGGGGTGGAATTCACCCCTCCACTTT.

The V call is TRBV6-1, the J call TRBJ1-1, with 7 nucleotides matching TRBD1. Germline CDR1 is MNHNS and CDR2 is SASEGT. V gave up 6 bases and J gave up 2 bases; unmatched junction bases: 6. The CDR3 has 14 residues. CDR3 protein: CASSKGAVNTEAFF. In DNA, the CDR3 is TGTGCCAGCAGCAAGGGGGCTGTTAACACTGAAGCTTTCTTT.

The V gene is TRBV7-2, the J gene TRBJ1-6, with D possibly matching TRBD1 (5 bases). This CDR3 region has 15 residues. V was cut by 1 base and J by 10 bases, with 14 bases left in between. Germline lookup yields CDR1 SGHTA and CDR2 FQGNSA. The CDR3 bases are TGTGCCAGCAGCTTAGATGGGGGGAGTGGATCACCCCTCCACTTT. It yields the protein CASSLDGGSGSPLHF.

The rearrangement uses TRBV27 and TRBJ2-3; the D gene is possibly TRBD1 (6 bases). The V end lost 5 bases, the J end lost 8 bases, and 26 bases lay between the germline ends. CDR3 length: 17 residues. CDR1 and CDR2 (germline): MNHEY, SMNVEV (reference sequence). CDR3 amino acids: CASSTPSRDTAPITQYF. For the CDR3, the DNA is TGTGCCAGCAGTACCCCGTCCCGGGACACAGCTCCGATTACGCAGTATTTT.

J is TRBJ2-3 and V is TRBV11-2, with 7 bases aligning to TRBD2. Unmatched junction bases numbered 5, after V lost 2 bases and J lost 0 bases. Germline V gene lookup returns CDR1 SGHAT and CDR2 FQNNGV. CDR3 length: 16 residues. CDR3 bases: TGTGCCAGCAGCTTAAGGGCTAGCGGTAGCACAGATACGCAGTATTTT. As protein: CASSLRASGSTDTQYF.

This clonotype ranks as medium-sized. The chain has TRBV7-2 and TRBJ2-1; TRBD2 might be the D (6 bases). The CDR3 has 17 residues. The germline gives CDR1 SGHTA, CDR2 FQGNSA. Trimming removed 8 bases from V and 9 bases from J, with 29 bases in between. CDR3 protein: CASSLLGEAVRSGEQFF. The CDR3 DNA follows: TGTGCCAGCTCACTTTTGGGGGAGGCGGTCCGTAGTGGTGAGCAGTTCTTC.

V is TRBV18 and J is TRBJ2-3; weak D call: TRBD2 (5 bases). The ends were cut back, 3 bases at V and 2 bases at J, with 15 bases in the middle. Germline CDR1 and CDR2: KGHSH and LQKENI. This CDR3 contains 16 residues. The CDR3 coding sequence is TGTGCCAGCTCACCCCGCGGGTCCGTATCCACAGATACGCAGTATTTT. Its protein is CASSPRGSVSTDTQYF.

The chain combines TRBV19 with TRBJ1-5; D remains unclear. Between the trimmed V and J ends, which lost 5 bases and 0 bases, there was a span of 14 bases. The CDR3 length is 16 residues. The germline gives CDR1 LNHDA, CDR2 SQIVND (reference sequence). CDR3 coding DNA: TGTGCCAGTAGTCCCCCGACTATGTATAGCAATCAGCCCCAGCATTTT. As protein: CASSPPTMYSNQPQHF. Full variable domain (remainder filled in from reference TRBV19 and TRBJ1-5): DGGITQSPKYLFRKEGQNVTLSCEQNLNHDAMYWYRQDPGQGLRLIYYSQIVNDFQKGDIAEGYSVSREKKESFPLTVTSAQKNPTAFYLCASSPPTMYSNQPQHFGDGTRLSIL.

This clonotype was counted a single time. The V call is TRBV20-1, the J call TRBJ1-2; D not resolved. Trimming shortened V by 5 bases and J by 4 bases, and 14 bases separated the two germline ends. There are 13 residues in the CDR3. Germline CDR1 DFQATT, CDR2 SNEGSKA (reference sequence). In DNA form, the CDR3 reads TGCAGTGCTCCTCGGGGTCCAACCTATGGCTACACCTTC. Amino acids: CSAPRGPTYGYTF.

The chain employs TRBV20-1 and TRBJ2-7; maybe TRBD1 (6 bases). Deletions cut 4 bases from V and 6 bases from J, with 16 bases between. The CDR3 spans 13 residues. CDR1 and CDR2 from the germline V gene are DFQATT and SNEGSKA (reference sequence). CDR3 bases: TGCAGTGCTACTAAAACAGGGCTCACCGAGCAGTACTTC. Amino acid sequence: CSATKTGLTEQYF.

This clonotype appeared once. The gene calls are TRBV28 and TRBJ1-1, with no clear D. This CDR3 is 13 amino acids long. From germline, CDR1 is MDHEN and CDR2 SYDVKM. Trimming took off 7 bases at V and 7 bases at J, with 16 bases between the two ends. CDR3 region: CASTASVAREAFF. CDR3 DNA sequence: TGTGCCAGCACCGCCTCGGTGGCACGTGAAGCTTTCTTT.

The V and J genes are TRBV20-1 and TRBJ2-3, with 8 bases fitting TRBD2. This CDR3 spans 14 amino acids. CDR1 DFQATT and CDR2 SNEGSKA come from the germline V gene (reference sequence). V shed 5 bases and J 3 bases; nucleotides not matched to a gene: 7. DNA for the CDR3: TGCAGTGCTGATAAAGCGGGAGAGACAGATACGCAGTATTTT. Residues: CSADKAGETDTQYF.

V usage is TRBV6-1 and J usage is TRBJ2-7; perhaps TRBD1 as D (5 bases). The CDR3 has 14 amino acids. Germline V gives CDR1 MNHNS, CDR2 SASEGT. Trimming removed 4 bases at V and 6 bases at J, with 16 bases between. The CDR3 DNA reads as TGTGCCAGCAGTGGGGTCCGGCAGGGCGGCGAGCAGTACTTC. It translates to CASSGVRQGGEQYF.

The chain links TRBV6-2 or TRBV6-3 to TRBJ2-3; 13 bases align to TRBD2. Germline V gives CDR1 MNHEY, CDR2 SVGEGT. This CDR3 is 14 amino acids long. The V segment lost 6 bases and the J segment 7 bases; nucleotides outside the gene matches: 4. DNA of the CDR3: TGTGCCAGCAGGACTAGCGGGAGGATGAATACGCAGTATTTT. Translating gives CASRTSGRMNTQYF.

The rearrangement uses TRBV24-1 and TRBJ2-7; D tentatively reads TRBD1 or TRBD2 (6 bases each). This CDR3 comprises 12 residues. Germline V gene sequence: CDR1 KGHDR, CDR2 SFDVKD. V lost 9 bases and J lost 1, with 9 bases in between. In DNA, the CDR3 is TGTGCCACCGGAGGGGGGTCCTACGAGCAGTACTTC. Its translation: CATGGGSYEQYF.

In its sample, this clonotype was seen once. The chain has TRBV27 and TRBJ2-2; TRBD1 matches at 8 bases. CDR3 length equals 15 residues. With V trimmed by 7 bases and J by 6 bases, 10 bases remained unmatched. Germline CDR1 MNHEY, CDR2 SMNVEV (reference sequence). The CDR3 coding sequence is TGTGCCAGCACTCCTAACCAGGGGGCAGCCGGGGAGCTGTTTTTT. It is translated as CASTPNQGAAGELFF.

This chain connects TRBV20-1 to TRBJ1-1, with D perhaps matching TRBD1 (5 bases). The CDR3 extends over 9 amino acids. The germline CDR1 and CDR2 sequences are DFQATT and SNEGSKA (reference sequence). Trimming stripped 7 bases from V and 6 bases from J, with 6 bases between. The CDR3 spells CSGDPEAFF. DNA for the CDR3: TGCAGTGGGGACCCTGAAGCTTTCTTT.